This T cell receptor beta chain is drawn from a study of blood T cells in healthy people across ages. Across the study: The template switching approach captured approximately one barcoded beta molecule for every two T cells. The study, taken as a whole, reports: Naive and antigen-experienced cells were not separated, limiting conclusive comparison. The study regarded diversity estimates from one million T cells as underestimates.

A remark on this clonotype: Its antigen is as yet unknown.

Germline V gene sequence: CDR1 MDHEN, CDR2 SYDVKM. This CDR3 is 14 amino acids long. V lost 8 bases to trimming and J lost 5 bases; unmatched junction nucleotides: 9. Together with a sample-barcoded 5' primer, a J-beta primer mix was included in a second PCR lasting roughly 7 to 11 cycles. A single record per CDR3 protein comes from TCRdb applying MiXCR to the 5' RACE reads. The sample has 540,000 or so distinct CDR3 sequences, around half seen once. What was sequenced was blood. The genes are TRBV28 and TRBJ2-7, with 10 bases that match TRBD1. This TCR derives from a man older than 75 in good health. The CDR3 is CASQDRGQYNEQYF. For the CDR3, the DNA is TGTGCCAGCCAAGACAGGGGGCAGTACAACGAGCAGTACTTC.